Presented here are 24 T cell receptor beta chains from one specimen sequenced in a study of type 1 and type 2 diabetes patients. PCR was run on genomic DNA. A primer set of 30 forward and 13 reverse primers amplified the CDR3. TCRdb reprocessed the multiplex PCR reads with MiXCR, giving one entry per CDR3 protein. The profile shows 250,000 or so distinct CDR3 sequences, around 50% of them singletons. Sample: peripheral blood mononuclear cells (PBMCs). The receptors were gathered from a man between 18 and 29 years old with type 2 diabetes.

In its sample, this clonotype was seen once. The chain carries TRBV3-1 and TRBJ1-1; 10 bases agree with TRBD1. Germline lookup yields CDR1 LGHDT and CDR2 YNNKEL (reference sequence). The V and J ends lost 6 bases and 2 bases, in that order; junction bases with no gene match: 9. The length of the CDR3 is 16 residues. The CDR3 DNA reads TGTGCCAGCAGTCCGGGACAGGGGCAAGAAAACACTGAAGCTTTCTTT. Its protein product is CASSPGQGQENTEAFF.

This clonotype showed up just a few times. The gene calls are TRBV4-1 and TRBJ2-7, with 9 bases aligning to TRBD1. CDR1 and CDR2 (germline): MGHRA, YSYEKL. The J segment lost 9 bases and the V segment lost 0 bases, leaving 12 bases of the junction unmatched. This CDR3 contains 16 residues. The CDR3 nucleotides read TGCGCCAGCAGCCAAGAGTTGGGGGACAGGGAAATACGGCAGTACTTC. Amino acids: CASSQELGDREIRQYF.

The sample holds a few counts of this clonotype. This chain joins TRBV14 and TRBJ1-2, with D possibly TRBD1 on 5 matching bases. This CDR3 is built from 14 residues. The V and J ends lost 3 bases and 6 bases respectively, with 14 bases between them. CDR1 and CDR2 from the germline V gene are SGHDN and FVKESK. DNA for the CDR3: TGTGCCAGCAGCCAGCGGCTGGGACCAGATGGCTACACCTTC. Translating gives CASSQRLGPDGYTF.

Comment on this clonotype: No conserved phenylalanine or tryptophan ends this CDR3, so it is likely a read error. This chain links TRBV20-1 with TRBJ1-2; no reliable D call. The CDR3 extends over 16 amino acids. Germline V lookup: CDR1 DFQATT, CDR2 SNEGSKA (reference sequence). V was shortened by 2 bases and J by 8 bases, with 24 bases between the two germline ends. Here the CDR3 reads CSARSYTRGGLRGYTL. The CDR3 bases are TGCAGTGCTAGATCCTACACCAGAGGAGGGCTAAGAGGCTACACCCTC.

About this clonotype itself: A read error may produce the germline difference seen at one junction end. V gene TRBV7-2 combines with J gene TRBJ2-2; TRBD1 agrees at 7 bases. Germline values: CDR1 SGHTA, CDR2 FQGNSA. CDR3 length: 17 residues. The CDR3 region is CASGLWPNRGRTGELFF. The CDR3, as DNA: TGTGCCAGCGGCTTATGGCCCAACAGGGGAAGGACCGGGGAGCTGTTTTTT.

This clonotype has a handful of counts. The chain couples TRBV7-2 to TRBJ1-2; TRBD1 matches at 7 bases. Germline CDR1 and CDR2: SGHTA and FQGNSA. J gave up 10 bases and V 3 bases, and 5 bases lay outside the gene matches. The CDR3 totals 12 residues. The CDR3 spells CASSFTGDDYTF. As DNA, the CDR3 is TGTGCCAGCAGCTTTACAGGGGATGACTACACCTTC.

By sample fraction, this clonotype is medium-sized (0.01 to 0.1%). The rearrangement joins TRBV19 to TRBJ2-2, with 9 bases matching TRBD2. The ends lost 7 bases at V and 1 base at J; junction bases unmatched: 4. This CDR3 is 15 amino acids long. The V gene's germline CDR1 is LNHDA and CDR2 SQIVND (reference sequence). The CDR3 coding sequence is TGTGCCAGTATGGGGCGGGAGGGGAACACCGGGGAGCTGTTTTTT. Residues: CASMGREGNTGELFF.

This clonotype has more than one count but fewer than ten. The gene calls are TRBV24-1 and TRBJ2-3, with 7 bases that match TRBD1. The V gene end was trimmed by 2 bases and the J gene end by 6 bases; junction bases not matched to a gene: 7. Germline-derived CDR1 and CDR2 are KGHDR and SFDVKD. This CDR3 region has 15 residues. The CDR3 DNA follows: TGTGCCACCAGTGATTCACTTTGGGACAGCGATACGCAGTATTTT. Translation: CATSDSLWDSDTQYF.

The table lists this clonotype with a few counts. The chain is built from TRBV12-3 or TRBV12-4 and TRBJ2-7, with TRBD2 identical over 7 bases. Losses at the gene ends were 5 bases for V and 4 bases for J; bases not matched to a gene: 8. The CDR3 totals 14 residues. Here the CDR3 reads CASSRAGLPYEQYF. The CDR3 DNA reads as TGTGCCAGCAGTAGAGCGGGACTCCCATACGAGCAGTACTTC.

The chain couples TRBV28 to TRBJ1-2; D not certain. The CDR3 totals 14 residues. The V gene lost 8 bases and the J gene lost 8 bases, with 21 bases spanning the gap. Germline loops: CDR1 MDHEN, CDR2 SYDVKM. DNA of the CDR3: TGTGCCAGCGGTCTTTTCCTTAGGTTGTACGGCTACACCTTC. Protein product: CASGLFLRLYGYTF.

The genes are TRBV20-1 and TRBJ2-7, with D perhaps TRBD1 or TRBD2 (5 bases each). Trimming left V 6 bases short and J 5 bases short, with 17 bases between. This CDR3 has 13 residues. Germline CDR1 DFQATT, CDR2 SNEGSKA (reference sequence). CDR3 nucleotide sequence: TGCAGTGCACCGGGACCCGGGGTCCACGAGCAGTACTTC. This translates into CSAPGPGVHEQYF.

The gene calls are TRBV20-1 and TRBJ2-3, with 12 bases lining up with TRBD2. The CDR3 is 14 residues long. The ends lost 4 bases at V and 5 bases at J; junction bases unmatched: 4. Germline CDR1 is DFQATT and CDR2 is SNEGSKA (reference sequence). The CDR3 sequence: CSAKEGLAGDTQYF. The DNA for the CDR3 is TGCAGTGCTAAAGAGGGACTAGCGGGAGATACGCAGTATTTT.

This clonotype was seen more than once but under ten times. The chain has TRBV5-1 and TRBJ2-7, with 7 bases aligning to TRBD1. Germline assignment: CDR1 SGHRS and CDR2 YFSETQ. V shed 4 bases and J 2 bases; nucleotides not matched to a gene: 9. The CDR3 contains 15 residues. The CDR3 region has the DNA TGCGCCAGCAGCACTGGGACAGCTATCACCTACGAGCAGTACTTC. It specifies CASSTGTAITYEQYF. Full variable domain (outside the CDR3, taken from reference TRBV5-1 and TRBJ2-7): KAGVTQTPRYLIKTRGQQVTLSCSPISGHRSVSWYQQTPGQGLQFLFEYFSETQRNKGNFPGRFSGRQFSNSRSEMNVSTLELGDSALYLCASSTGTAITYEQYFGPGTRLTVT.

This clonotype was picked up many times. This chain uses TRBV30 with TRBJ2-5; 7 nucleotides align to TRBD2. This CDR3 is built from 13 residues. CDR1 is GTSNPN and CDR2 is SVGIG in the germline V gene (reference sequence). V trimming: 4 bases; J trimming: 5 bases; junction bases outside the gene matches: 7. The CDR3 region is CAWNGGRGETQYF. The CDR3 DNA is TGTGCCTGGAACGGCGGGAGAGGGGAGACCCAGTACTTC.

Comments on this clonotype: A junction end diverges from the germline sequence, so it may reflect a read error. This chain links TRBV2 with TRBJ2-3; TRBD2 matches at 12 bases. CDR3 length: 16 residues. Germline V gene sequence: CDR1 SNHLY, CDR2 FYNNEI. The CDR3 is CVSSLGTSGSTDTQYF. CDR3 nucleotides: TGTGTCAGCAGCCTCGGGACTAGCGGGAGCACAGATACGCAGTATTTT. The full variable domain, in which reference TRBV2 and TRBJ2-3 provide the parts outside the CDR3, is EPEVTQTPSHQVTQMGQEVILRCVPISNHLYFYWYRQILGQKVEFLVSFYNNEISEKSEIFDDQFSVERPDGSNFTLKIRSTKLEDSAMYFCVSSLGTSGSTDTQYFGPGTRLTVL.

This clonotype showed up many times. This chain uses TRBV2 with TRBJ2-5; 7 positions match TRBD2. There are 15 residues in the CDR3. The germline V gene has CDR1 SNHLY and CDR2 FYNNEI. J lost 3 bases, V lost 2 bases, and 6 bases had no gene match. The CDR3 here is CASSERASGEETQYF. Written as DNA, the CDR3 is TGTGCCAGCAGTGAAAGGGCTAGCGGAGAAGAGACCCAGTACTTC. Full variable domain (remainder filled in from reference TRBV2 and TRBJ2-5): EPEVTQTPSHQVTQMGQEVILRCVPISNHLYFYWYRQILGQKVEFLVSFYNNEISEKSEIFDDQFSVERPDGSNFTLKIRSTKLEDSAMYFCASSERASGEETQYFGPGTRLLVL.

The V gene is TRBV14, the J gene TRBJ2-7; no reliable D call. CDR1 is SGHDN, CDR2 FVKESK, per germline. V gave up 1 base and J gave up 0 bases, with 7 bases separating them. The CDR3 extends over 14 amino acids. The CDR3 bases are TGTGCCAGCAGCCAAGTAGCCAGCTCCTACGAGCAGTACTTC. This codes for CASSQVASSYEQYF.

The V and J genes are TRBV5-1 and TRBJ2-1; a weak D match, TRBD2 (5 bases). V lost 6 bases and J 5 bases, leaving 12 bases between the germline ends. Germline CDR1 SGHRS, CDR2 YFSETQ. The CDR3 is made up of 13 amino acids. The CDR3 sequence: CASNLAFNNEQFF. The CDR3 DNA is TGCGCCAGCAACCTAGCTTTTAACAATGAGCAGTTCTTC.

The J gene is TRBJ1-5, the V gene TRBV9; 8 bases agree with TRBD1. Trimming took 2 bases from V and 6 from J; bases not matched to a gene: 4. Germline V gives CDR1 SGDLS, CDR2 YYNGEE. The CDR3 sequence is 14 residues long. The CDR3 DNA follows: TGTGCCAGCAGCGTGACAGGGGAAGGTCAGCCCCAGCATTTT. This gives the protein CASSVTGEGQPQHF.

The gene calls are TRBV4-3 and TRBJ2-5; 9 positions agree with TRBD1. Germline loops: CDR1 LGHNA, CDR2 YSLEER. The CDR3 length is 14 residues. V gave up 5 bases and J gave up 5 bases; unmatched junction bases: 6. CDR3 amino acids: CASSDTGGLETQYF. The DNA for the CDR3 is TGCGCCAGCAGCGATACAGGGGGCCTGGAGACCCAGTACTTC.

The V gene is TRBV12-3 or TRBV12-4, the J gene TRBJ1-5, with 7 positions matching TRBD1. Trimming took 3 bases from V and 3 from J; bases not matched to a gene: 5. There are 15 residues in the CDR3. The CDR3 sequence: CASSLTGNINQPQHF. The CDR3 bases are TGTGCCAGCAGTTTGACAGGGAATATCAATCAGCCCCAGCATTTT.

This clonotype turned up a few times. This chain uses TRBV14 with TRBJ2-2; D is undetermined. Trimming pared 6 bases from V and 4 bases from J, leaving 12 bases between. In germline, CDR1 is SGHDN, CDR2 FVKESK. The CDR3 sequence is 14 residues long. The CDR3 nucleotides read TGTGCCAGCAGATCTAAGACGAGCACCGGGGAGCTGTTTTTT. Protein product: CASRSKTSTGELFF.

The chain recombines TRBV7-6 with TRBJ2-2; D assignment may be TRBD1 or TRBD2 (6 bases each). Germline CDR1 is SGHVS and CDR2 is FNYEAQ. V was shortened by 1 base and J by 2 bases, with 11 bases between the two germline ends. This CDR3 comprises 16 residues. As DNA, the CDR3 is TGTGCCAGCAGCTTAGAGGGGGGAGAAAACACCGGGGAGCTGTTTTTT. Protein product: CASSLEGGENTGELFF.

About this clonotype: Compared with germline, one end of the junction differs, possibly owing to a read error. The chain uses TRBV29-1 and TRBJ2-5; D remains unclear. This CDR3 region has 14 residues. Germline V gene data show CDR1 as SQVTM and CDR2 as ANQGSEA. The CDR3: CSVDIHIQQESQYF. The CDR3 DNA reads as TGCAGCGTTGACATCCACATCCAACAAGAGTCCCAGTACTTC.